This T cell receptor (beta chain) came from a study of blood T cells in healthy people across ages. PCR was performed a second time for roughly 6 to 12 cycles using a sample-barcoded 5' primer and a J-beta primer mix. TCRdb analysed the 5' RACE reads with MiXCR anew, one entry per CDR3 protein. Of approximately 600,000 distinct CDR3 sequences listed, around 54% are singletons. CDR3 size: 11 residues. Looked up from germline, CDR1 is SQVTM and CDR2 is ANQGSEA. V is TRBV29-1 and J is TRBJ2-5; no clear D. This sequence was found in a man in his 60s in good health. What was sequenced was blood. The CDR3 protein is CTGEVGQTQYF. CDR3 nucleotide sequence: TGCACGGGTGAGGTCGGTCAGACCCAGTACTTC.